Sequencing of this T cell receptor (beta chain) was carried out in a study of preoperative IRX-2 immunotherapy in early breast cancer. The J segment lost 3 bases and the V segment lost 10 bases, leaving 8 bases of the junction unmatched. CDR3 size: 14 residues. Germline-derived CDR1 and CDR2 are MNHNS and SASEGT. Treatment denoted: preoperative locoregional IRX-2 cytokine immunotherapy. This phase Ib study tested locoregional IRX-2 cytokine immunotherapy given before surgery. Profiling relied on immunoSEQ multiplex PCR, and the TCRdb table lists in-frame clones only, not all of them. The data contain under 15,000 clones, approximately 91% of them singletons.

Sampling was carried out from a patient treated with IRX-2 immunotherapy. V usage is TRBV6-1 and J usage is TRBJ2-1, with 8 nucleotides matching TRBD2. The receptor was isolated from a human donor with breast cancer. The CDR3 reads CATREGQNYNEQFF. CDR3 DNA: TGTGCCACCCGGGAGGGGCAGAACTACAATGAGCAGTTCTTC.